This T cell receptor (beta chain) originates from a study of blood T cell repertoires in COVID-19. Study overall: Spain, Italy and the United States supplied samples that represented acute and convalescent COVID-19. Nucleic acid was either cDNA or gDNA, and it came from T cells, B-cell-depleted T cells, or PBMCs.

The authors' processing: Amplification with reference gene primers provided the estimates of nucleated cell counts. Sequenced by immunoSEQ multiplex PCR; TCRdb stores in-frame clones only, minus some. V and J calls and clone size are copied from that table; D and trimming were computed from the DNA. The sample has around 100,000 clones; over 75% are singletons. With 6 bases clipped from V and 3 bases from J, the junction kept 7 bases outside the gene matches. Germline CDR1 and CDR2: LNHDA and SQIVND (reference sequence). The CDR3 is made up of 14 amino acids. There are a few counts of this clone. The chain links TRBV19 to TRBJ1-2; 7 positions match TRBD1. The receptor was derived from a man in his 70s with active or convalescent COVID-19. The sample was peripheral blood. The DNA of the CDR3 is TGTGCCAGTAGCCCTCCGGGACAGTACTATGGCTACACCTTC. This encodes CASSPPGQYYGYTF.